These T cell receptor beta chains were read from a single sample in a study of identical twins. From the 5' RACE reads, TCRdb called clonotypes with MiXCR, one entry per CDR3 protein. This sample yields 410,000 or so distinct CDR3 sequences, of which approximately 17% are seen a single time; around 12% belongs to the top ten. The source material was naive T cells sorted from blood. These receptors originate from a man between 50 and 59 years old in good health. Each CDR3 is given with its conserved first and last residue. The order of the fields is J gene, D gene, clone size, V gene, CDR3 protein, CDR3 DNA. A D gene is named only where the DNA matches it firmly. Only part of the rows carry a size: once, few, many, or a class if the clone is expanded.

J: TRBJ2-3; D: -; size: many; V: TRBV12-3/TRBV12-4; CDR3: CASSRLGTDTQYF; DNA: TGTGCCAGCAGCCGACTAGGCACAGATACGCAGTATTTT
J: TRBJ1-5; D: -; size: -; V: TRBV15; CDR3: CATSSGAGGNQPQHF; DNA: TGTGCCACCAGCAGTGGGGCGGGGGGCAATCAGCCCCAGCATTTT
J: TRBJ2-5; D: TRBD1; size: few; V: TRBV20-1; CDR3: CSAKGQGVEETQYF; DNA: TGCAGTGCTAAAGGGCAGGGGGTCGAAGAGACCCAGTACTTC
J: TRBJ2-7; D: TRBD1; size: few; V: TRBV19; CDR3: CASSIGGTGFTYEQYF; DNA: TGTGCCAGTAGTATCGGTGGGACAGGCTTTACCTACGAGCAGTACTTC
J: TRBJ2-7; D: -; size: many; V: TRBV3-1; CDR3: CASSQSLVVPGTRYEQYF; DNA: TGTGCCAGCAGCCAGTCCCTGGTAGTTCCCGGGACAAGATACGAGCAGTACTTC
J: TRBJ1-2; D: -; size: -; V: TRBV18; CDR3: CASSSKRERSGYTF; DNA: TGTGCCAGCTCATCAAAGAGGGAGAGAAGTGGCTACACCTTC
J: TRBJ2-3; D: -; size: -; V: TRBV5-1; CDR3: CASSRGTFTDTQYF; DNA: TGCGCCAGCAGCCGTGGGACGTTCACAGATACGCAGTATTTT
J: TRBJ2-7; D: TRBD2; size: many; V: TRBV13; CDR3: CASSLTYFKLGVNTSGPTYEQYF; DNA: TGTGCCAGCAGCTTAACATACTTTAAATTAGGGGTTAACACTAGCGGGCCAACCTACGAGCAGTACTTC
J: TRBJ1-2; D: TRBD1; size: few; V: TRBV4-3; CDR3: CASSHRDRRNYGYTF; DNA: TGCGCCAGCAGCCACCGGGACAGACGGAACTATGGCTACACCTTC
J: TRBJ2-3; D: -; size: -; V: TRBV5-1; CDR3: CASSEEGLATDTQYF; DNA: TGCGCCAGCAGCGAGGAGGGGCTAGCAACAGATACGCAGTATTTT
J: TRBJ2-2; D: -; size: -; V: TRBV6-1; CDR3: CASREFIIGTGELFF; DNA: TGTGCCAGCAGGGAGTTTATCATAGGCACCGGGGAGCTGTTTTTT
J: TRBJ2-7; D: TRBD1; size: many; V: TRBV6-6; CDR3: CASRADRGSEQYF; DNA: TGTGCCAGCAGGGCGGACAGGGGGAGCGAGCAGTACTTC
J: TRBJ2-7; D: TRBD2; size: few; V: TRBV5-1; CDR3: CASSLEVTSRIPYEQYF; DNA: TGCGCCAGCAGCTTGGAAGTGACTAGCAGAATTCCCTACGAGCAGTACTTC
J: TRBJ2-7; D: -; size: many; V: TRBV20-1; CDR3: CSATPTTTYEQYF; DNA: TGCAGTGCTACCCCGACTACTACCTACGAGCAGTACTTC
J: TRBJ2-1; D: TRBD2; size: many; V: TRBV3-1; CDR3: CASSLTSGSFDEQFF; DNA: TGTGCCAGCAGCCTAACTAGCGGGAGTTTTGATGAGCAGTTCTTC
J: TRBJ2-7; D: TRBD2; size: -; V: TRBV5-1; CDR3: CASSSPGLAGEVETYEQYF; DNA: TGCGCCAGCAGCTCCCCTGGACTAGCGGGGGAAGTGGAAACCTACGAGCAGTACTTC
J: TRBJ2-1; D: -; size: many; V: TRBV29-1; CDR3: CSAGSKSYNEQFF; DNA: TGCAGCGCTGGTTCAAAATCCTACAATGAGCAGTTCTTC
J: TRBJ1-2; D: -; size: -; V: TRBV20-1; CDR3: CSARYGSRNYGYTF; DNA: TGCAGTGCTAGATATGGCAGTCGCAACTATGGCTACACCTTC
J: TRBJ2-5; D: -; size: -; V: TRBV12-3/TRBV12-4; CDR3: CASRQGGVSETQYF; DNA: TGTGCCAGCAGGCAAGGGGGAGTTTCAGAGACCCAGTACTTC
J: TRBJ2-7; D: -; size: many; V: TRBV27; CDR3: CASSLYSVLNEQYF; DNA: TGTGCCAGCAGTTTATATTCGGTTTTGAACGAGCAGTACTTC
J: TRBJ2-2; D: -; size: few; V: TRBV28; CDR3: CASRTSDSTGELFF; DNA: TGTGCCAGCAGAACTTCCGACAGCACCGGGGAGCTGTTTTTT
J: TRBJ2-7; D: TRBD1; size: -; V: TRBV20-1; CDR3: CSAPRQGAVLEQYF; DNA: TGCAGTGCTCCGCGACAGGGGGCGGTCTTGGAGCAGTACTTC
J: TRBJ2-7; D: TRBD2; size: few; V: TRBV20-1; CDR3: CSARDIRTSGRYEQYF; DNA: TGCAGTGCTAGAGATATCAGAACTAGCGGCCGCTACGAGCAGTACTTC
J: TRBJ2-1; D: TRBD1; size: many; V: TRBV7-2; CDR3: CASSYNTGGFYNEQFF; DNA: TGTGCCAGCAGCTACAACACAGGGGGCTTCTACAATGAGCAGTTCTTC
J: TRBJ2-5; D: TRBD2; size: many; V: TRBV5-1; CDR3: CASSLTSGEYQETQYF; DNA: TGCGCCAGCAGCTTGACTAGCGGGGAGTACCAAGAGACCCAGTACTTC
J: TRBJ2-1; D: TRBD2; size: few; V: TRBV27; CDR3: CASSPIAGGPRNEQFF; DNA: TGTGCCAGCAGTCCCATAGCGGGAGGGCCGCGTAATGAGCAGTTCTTC
J: TRBJ1-1; D: TRBD1; size: many; V: TRBV24-1; CDR3: CATSDSTGRREAFF; DNA: TGTGCCACCAGTGATTCGACAGGGAGGCGCGAAGCTTTCTTT
J: TRBJ2-7; D: -; size: once; V: TRBV12-3/TRBV12-4; CDR3: CASSLEWCEQYF; DNA: TGTGCCAGCAGTTTGGAATGGTGCGAGCAGTACTTC
J: TRBJ1-2; D: -; size: few; V: TRBV20-1; CDR3: CSARVFQGSYTF; DNA: TGCAGTGCTAGAGTGTTTCAGGGCTCCTACACCTTC
J: TRBJ2-7; D: -; size: -; V: TRBV28; CDR3: CASSFGGNNYEQYF; DNA: TGTGCCAGCAGTTTCGGCGGAAACAATTACGAGCAGTACTTC
J: TRBJ2-3; D: TRBD2; size: many; V: TRBV7-9; CDR3: CASSTRLAGRADTQYF; DNA: TGTGCCAGCAGCACCCGACTAGCGGGGAGGGCAGATACGCAGTATTTT
J: TRBJ2-7; D: -; size: -; V: TRBV11-2; CDR3: CASSLEWTYEQYF; DNA: TGTGCCAGCAGCTTAGAATGGACCTACGAGCAGTACTTC
J: TRBJ2-1; D: -; size: few; V: TRBV20-1; CDR3: CSANGVGHLYNEQFF; DNA: TGCAGTGCTAACGGTGTGGGACACCTCTACAATGAGCAGTTCTTC
J: TRBJ2-5; D: TRBD1; size: -; V: TRBV5-1; CDR3: CASSLGQFQETQYF; DNA: TGCGCCAGCAGCCTGGGACAGTTCCAAGAGACCCAGTACTTC
J: TRBJ2-1; D: TRBD2; size: many; V: TRBV5-1; CDR3: CASSLVAGQNNEQFF; DNA: TGCGCCAGCAGCTTGGTAGCGGGACAAAACAATGAGCAGTTCTTC
J: TRBJ2-1; D: -; size: many; V: TRBV12-3/TRBV12-4; CDR3: CASSFGGEQFF; DNA: TGTGCCAGCAGTTTTGGGGGTGAGCAGTTCTTC
J: TRBJ2-2; D: TRBD1; size: few; V: TRBV6-1; CDR3: CASTKTGDTGELFF; DNA: TGTGCCAGCACTAAGACAGGGGACACCGGGGAGCTGTTTTTT
J: TRBJ2-4; D: TRBD1; size: -; V: TRBV7-2; CDR3: CASSLGGTGLAKNIQYF; DNA: TGTGCCAGCAGCCTAGGGGGGACAGGTCTAGCCAAAAACATTCAGTACTTC
J: TRBJ2-2; D: TRBD1; size: -; V: TRBV12-5; CDR3: CASGQTGPNTGELFF; DNA: TGTGCTAGTGGTCAGACAGGGCCGAACACCGGGGAGCTGTTTTTT
J: TRBJ2-6; D: TRBD2; size: few; V: TRBV11-2; CDR3: CASSSTSGYSSGANVLTF; DNA: TGTGCCAGCAGCTCGACTAGCGGGTATAGCTCTGGGGCCAACGTCCTGACTTTC
J: TRBJ2-1; D: TRBD2; size: -; V: TRBV11-2; CDR3: CASSWRVAGVAGNEQFF; DNA: TGTGCCAGCAGCTGGCGTGTGGCGGGAGTCGCCGGCAATGAGCAGTTCTTC
J: TRBJ2-7; D: TRBD1; size: -; V: TRBV7-3; CDR3: CASSLLRGHEQYF; DNA: TGTGCCAGCAGCTTACTTAGGGGGCACGAGCAGTACTTC
J: TRBJ2-2; D: TRBD1; size: -; V: TRBV5-1; CDR3: CASTFRDSLPSELFF; DNA: TGCGCCAGCACGTTCCGGGACAGCCTTCCCTCGGAGCTGTTTTTT
J: TRBJ1-6; D: -; size: -; V: TRBV5-6; CDR3: CASSFTGTNNSPLHF; DNA: TGTGCCAGCAGCTTCACGGGAACCAATAATTCACCCCTCCACTTT
J: TRBJ2-5; D: TRBD2; size: -; V: TRBV6-5; CDR3: CASSSNPSGRARETQYF; DNA: TGTGCCAGCAGTTCCAACCCCAGCGGGAGGGCCAGGGAGACCCAGTACTTC